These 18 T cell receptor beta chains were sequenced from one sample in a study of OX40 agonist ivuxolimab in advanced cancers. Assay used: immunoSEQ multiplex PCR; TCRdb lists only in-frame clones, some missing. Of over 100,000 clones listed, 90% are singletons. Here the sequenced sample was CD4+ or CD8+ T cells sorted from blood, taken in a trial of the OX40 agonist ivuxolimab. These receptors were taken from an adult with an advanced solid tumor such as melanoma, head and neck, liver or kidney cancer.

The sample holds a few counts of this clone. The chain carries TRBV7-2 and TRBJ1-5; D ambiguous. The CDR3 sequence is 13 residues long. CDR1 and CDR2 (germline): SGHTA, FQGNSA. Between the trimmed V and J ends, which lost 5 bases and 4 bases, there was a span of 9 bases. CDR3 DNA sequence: TGTGCCAGCAGCACCCACAGAAATCAGCCCCAGCATTTT. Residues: CASSTHRNQPQHF.

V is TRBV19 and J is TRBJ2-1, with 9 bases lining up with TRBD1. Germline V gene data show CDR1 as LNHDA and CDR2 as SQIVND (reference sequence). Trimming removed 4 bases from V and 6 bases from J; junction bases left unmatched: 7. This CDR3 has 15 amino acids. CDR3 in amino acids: CASSTRDRERNEQFF. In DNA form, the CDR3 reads TGTGCCAGTAGTACACGGGACAGGGAACGCAATGAGCAGTTCTTC.

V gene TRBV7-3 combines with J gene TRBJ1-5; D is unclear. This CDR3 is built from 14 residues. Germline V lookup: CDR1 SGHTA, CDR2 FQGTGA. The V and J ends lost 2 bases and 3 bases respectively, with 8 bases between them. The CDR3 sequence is CASSLASVNQPQHF. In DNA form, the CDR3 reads TGTGCCAGCAGCTTAGCATCCGTCAATCAGCCCCAGCATTTT.

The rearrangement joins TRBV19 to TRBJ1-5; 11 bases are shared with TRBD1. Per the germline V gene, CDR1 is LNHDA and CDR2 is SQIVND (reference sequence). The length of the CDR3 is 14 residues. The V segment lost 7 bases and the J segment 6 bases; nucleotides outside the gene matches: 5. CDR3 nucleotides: TGTGCCAGTACAGGACAGGGGGCATCTCAGCCCCAGCATTTT. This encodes CASTGQGASQPQHF.

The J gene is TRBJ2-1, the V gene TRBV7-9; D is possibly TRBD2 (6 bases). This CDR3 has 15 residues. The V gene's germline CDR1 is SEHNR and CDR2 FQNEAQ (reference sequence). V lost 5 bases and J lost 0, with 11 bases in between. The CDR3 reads CASSPPGGSYNEQFF. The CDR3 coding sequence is TGTGCCAGCAGCCCGCCCGGGGGCTCCTACAATGAGCAGTTCTTC. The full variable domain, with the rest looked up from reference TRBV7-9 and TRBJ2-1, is DTGVSQNPRHKITKRGQNVTFRCDPISEHNRLYWYRQTLGQGPEFLTYFQNEAQLEKSRLLSDRFSAERPKGSFSTLEIQRTEQGDSAMYLCASSPPGGSYNEQFFGPGTRLTVL.

CDR3 sequence reads: CASWARNTEAFF. The CDR3 region has the DNA TGTGCCAGCTGGGCACGGAACACTGAAGCTTTCTTT. The V call is TRBV28, the J call TRBJ1-1; D unresolved. The V end lost 8 bases, the J end lost 1 base, and 8 bases lay between the germline ends. The CDR3 spans 12 residues. The germline V gene has CDR1 MDHEN and CDR2 SYDVKM.

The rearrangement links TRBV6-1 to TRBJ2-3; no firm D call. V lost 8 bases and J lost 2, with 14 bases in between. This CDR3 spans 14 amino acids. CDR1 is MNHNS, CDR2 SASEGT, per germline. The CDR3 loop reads CASWNYPNTDTQYF. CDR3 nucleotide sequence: TGTGCCAGCTGGAACTACCCTAACACAGATACGCAGTATTTT.

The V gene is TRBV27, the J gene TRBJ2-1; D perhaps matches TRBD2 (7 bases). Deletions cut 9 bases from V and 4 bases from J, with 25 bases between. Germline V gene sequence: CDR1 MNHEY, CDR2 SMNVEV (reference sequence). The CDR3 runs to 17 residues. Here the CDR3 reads CASTLLREGGPYNEQFF. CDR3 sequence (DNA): TGTGCCAGTACTTTATTAAGGGAGGGGGGGCCGTACAATGAGCAGTTCTTC.

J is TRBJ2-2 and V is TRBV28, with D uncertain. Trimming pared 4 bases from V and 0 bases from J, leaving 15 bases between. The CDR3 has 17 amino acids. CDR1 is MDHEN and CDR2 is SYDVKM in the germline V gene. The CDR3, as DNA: TGTGCCAGCAGTTCCCCCCGGGCAGTCCCGAACACCGGGGAGCTGTTTTTT. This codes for CASSSPRAVPNTGELFF.

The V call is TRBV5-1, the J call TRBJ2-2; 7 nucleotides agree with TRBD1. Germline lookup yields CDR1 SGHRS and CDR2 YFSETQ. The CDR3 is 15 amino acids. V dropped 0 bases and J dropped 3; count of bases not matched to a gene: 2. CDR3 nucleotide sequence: TGCGCCAGCAGCTTGGTTGACAGGGACACCGGGGAGCTGTTTTTT. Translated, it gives CASSLVDRDTGELFF. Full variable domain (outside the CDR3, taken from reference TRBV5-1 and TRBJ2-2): KAGVTQTPRYLIKTRGQQVTLSCSPISGHRSVSWYQQTPGQGLQFLFEYFSETQRNKGNFPGRFSGRQFSNSRSEMNVSTLELGDSALYLCASSLVDRDTGELFFGEGSRLTVL.

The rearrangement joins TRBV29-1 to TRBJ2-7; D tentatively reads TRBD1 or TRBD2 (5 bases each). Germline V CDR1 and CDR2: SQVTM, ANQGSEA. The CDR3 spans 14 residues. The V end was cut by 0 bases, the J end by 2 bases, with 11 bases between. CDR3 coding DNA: TGCAGCGTTGAAGATTGGGGGAAACCCTACGAGCAGTACTTC. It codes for CSVEDWGKPYEQYF.

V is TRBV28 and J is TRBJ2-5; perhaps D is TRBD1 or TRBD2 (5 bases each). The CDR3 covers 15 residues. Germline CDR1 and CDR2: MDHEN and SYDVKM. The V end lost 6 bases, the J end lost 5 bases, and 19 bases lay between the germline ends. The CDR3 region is CASSSRDGSWETQYF. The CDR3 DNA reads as TGTGCCAGCAGCTCTCGGGACGGCTCCTGGGAGACCCAGTACTTC.

The chain's CDR3 is CASRLLWGDNSPLHF. In DNA form, the CDR3 reads TGTGCCAGTAGACTGCTCTGGGGGGATAATTCACCCCTCCACTTT. The J gene is TRBJ1-6, the V gene TRBV19, with D possibly TRBD1 on 5 matching bases. Germline V lookup: CDR1 LNHDA, CDR2 SQIVND (reference sequence). V was clipped by 6 bases and J by 5 bases, with 14 bases between them. This CDR3 has 15 residues.

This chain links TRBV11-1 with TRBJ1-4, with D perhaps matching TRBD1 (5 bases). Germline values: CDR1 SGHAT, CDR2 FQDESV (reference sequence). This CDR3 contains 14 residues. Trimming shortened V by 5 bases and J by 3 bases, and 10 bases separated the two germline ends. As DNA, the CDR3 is TGTGCCAGCAGCCGGACGGGACCTAATGAAAAACTGTTTTTT. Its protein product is CASSRTGPNEKLFF. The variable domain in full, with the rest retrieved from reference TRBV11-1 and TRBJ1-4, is EAEVAQSPRYKITEKSQAVAFWCDPISGHATLYWYRQILGQGPELLVQFQDESVVDDSQLPKDRFSAERLKGVDSTLKIQPAELGDSAMYLCASSRTGPNEKLFFGSGTQLSVL.

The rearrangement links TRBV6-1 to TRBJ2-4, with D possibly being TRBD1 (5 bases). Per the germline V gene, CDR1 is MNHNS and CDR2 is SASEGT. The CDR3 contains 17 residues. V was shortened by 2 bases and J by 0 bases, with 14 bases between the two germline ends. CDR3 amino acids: CASSERQTNLAKNIQYF. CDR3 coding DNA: TGTGCCAGCAGTGAAAGACAGACAAATCTAGCCAAAAACATTCAGTACTTC.

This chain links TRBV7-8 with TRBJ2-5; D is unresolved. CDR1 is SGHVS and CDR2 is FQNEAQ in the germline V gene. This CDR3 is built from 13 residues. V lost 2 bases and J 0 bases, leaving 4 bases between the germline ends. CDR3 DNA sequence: TGTGCCAGCAGCTTATCAGACCAAGAGACCCAGTACTTC. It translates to CASSLSDQETQYF.

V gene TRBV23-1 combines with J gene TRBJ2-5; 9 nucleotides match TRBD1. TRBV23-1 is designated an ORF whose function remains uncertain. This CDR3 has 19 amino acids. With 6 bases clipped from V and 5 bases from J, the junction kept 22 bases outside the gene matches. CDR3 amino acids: CASSPTSGLGQGIWETQYF. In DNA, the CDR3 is TGCGCCAGCAGCCCCACCTCCGGGCTCGGACAGGGGATTTGGGAGACCCAGTACTTC.

CDR3 amino acids: CASSIDLKSGLNTGELFF. CDR3 sequence (DNA): TGTGCCAGTAGTATAGATCTTAAGTCCGGATTGAACACCGGGGAGCTGTTTTTT. The chain uses TRBV19 and TRBJ2-2, with D hard to call. V gave up 0 bases and J gave up 1 base, with 15 bases separating them. This CDR3 is 18 amino acids long. CDR1 LNHDA and CDR2 SQIVND come from the germline V gene (reference sequence).